Presented here are 27 T cell receptor beta chains from one specimen sequenced in a study of T cell responses to AZD1222 COVID-19 vaccine. Here immunoSEQ multiplex PCR was the method, and the copy in TCRdb shows in-frame clones only, minus some. The sample records about 120,000 clones, 90% being singletons. The specimen comprised peripheral blood, sampled on day 0 of AZD1222 vaccination. The receptors shown here come from an adult in good health.

This chain joins TRBV6-2 or TRBV6-3 and TRBJ1-2; TRBD1 is a possible D gene (5 bases). The CDR3 loop spans 12 amino acids. Trimming stripped 5 bases from V and 6 bases from J, with 10 bases between. CDR1 is MNHEY and CDR2 is SVGEGT in the germline V gene. Here the CDR3 reads CASSLFRDGYTF. The CDR3 coding sequence is TGTGCCAGCAGTCTGTTCAGGGATGGCTACACCTTC.

The chain joins TRBV29-1 to TRBJ1-4; 7 positions agree with TRBD1. The CDR3 extends over 13 amino acids. Germline V lookup: CDR1 SQVTM, CDR2 ANQGSEA. Trimming removed 5 bases from V and 5 bases from J; junction bases left unmatched: 5. CDR3 coding DNA: TGCAGCGTTAGAACAGGGGCGAATGAAAAACTGTTTTTT. Translating gives CSVRTGANEKLFF.

V is TRBV5-1 and J is TRBJ1-4, with a tentative D call TRBD1 (5 bases). The CDR3 length is 14 residues. Germline CDR1 SGHRS, CDR2 YFSETQ. Trimming removed 1 base at V and 2 bases at J, with 6 bases between. The CDR3 sequence is CASSLRGTNEKLFF. As DNA, the CDR3 is TGCGCCAGCAGCTTGAGGGGTACTAATGAAAAACTGTTTTTT.

The V and J genes are TRBV7-3 and TRBJ2-2; 7 nucleotides match TRBD1. The CDR3 is made up of 16 amino acids. Germline CDR1 and CDR2: SGHTA and FQGTGA. The junction had 9 bases not matched to a gene; V was cut back by 4 bases and J by 4 bases. The CDR3 nucleotides are TGTGCCAGCAGCTACCCTTCAGGGGGTATCACCGGGGAGCTGTTTTTT. This translates into CASSYPSGGITGELFF. Supplemented by reference TRBV7-3 and TRBJ2-2, the full variable domain reads GAGVSQTPSNKVTEKGKYVELRCDPISGHTALYWYRQSLGQGPEFLIYFQGTGAADDSGLPNDRFFAVRPEGSVSTLKIQRTERGDSAVYLCASSYPSGGITGELFFGEGSRLTVL.

The chain has TRBV6-2 or TRBV6-3 and TRBJ1-5, with D possibly TRBD1 on 6 matching bases. V lost 5 bases and J 2 bases, leaving 7 bases between the germline ends. The CDR3 runs to 13 residues. Germline CDR1 MNHEY, CDR2 SVGEGT. DNA of the CDR3: TGTGCCAGCAGTCCAGGGGGCAATCAGCCCCAGCATTTT. Amino acid sequence: CASSPGGNQPQHF.

This chain uses TRBV30 with TRBJ2-3; no reliable D call. The CDR3 is 13 residues long. The ends were cut back, 2 bases at V and 6 bases at J, with 12 bases in the middle. The germline V gene has CDR1 GTSNPN and CDR2 SVGIG (reference sequence). The CDR3 region has the DNA TGTGCCTGGAGTCACGAGGCCGGGGATACGCAGTATTTT. Translating it yields CAWSHEAGDTQYF.

The V gene is TRBV6-2 or TRBV6-3, the J gene TRBJ2-5; 7 bases fit TRBD1. V lost 6 bases and J lost 1; bases outside the gene matches: 5. Germline V gene sequence: CDR1 MNHEY, CDR2 SVGEGT. The CDR3 has 14 residues. The CDR3 nucleotides read TGTGCCAGCAGCGACGGGACAGCCCAAGAGACCCAGTACTTC. Translation: CASSDGTAQETQYF.

The chain carries TRBV24-1 and TRBJ1-1; D is perhaps TRBD1 (6 bases). Germline CDR1 KGHDR, CDR2 SFDVKD. The CDR3 has 13 amino acids. V was trimmed by 4 bases and J by 5 bases, leaving 10 bases between them. The CDR3 sequence: CATSEHQGTEAFF. CDR3 sequence (DNA): TGTGCCACCAGTGAGCACCAGGGGACTGAAGCTTTCTTT.

V gene TRBV19 combines with J gene TRBJ1-2; 7 positions agree with TRBD1. Germline V CDR1 and CDR2: LNHDA, SQIVND (reference sequence). The CDR3 has 17 amino acids. The ends lost 3 bases at V and 5 bases at J; junction bases unmatched: 15. This chain's CDR3 is CASSIGPGTVRNYGYTF. In DNA form, the CDR3 reads TGTGCCAGTAGTATTGGGCCCGGGACAGTTAGGAATTATGGCTACACCTTC.

The chain uses TRBV7-3 and TRBJ2-2; a possible D gene is TRBD1 (6 bases). Trimming took off 1 base at V and 5 bases at J, with 11 bases between the two ends. Looked up from germline, CDR1 is SGHTA and CDR2 is FQGTGA. This CDR3 contains 15 residues. The CDR3 DNA reads as TGTGCCAGCAGCTTAAACTCCAGGGGAACCGGGGAGCTGTTTTTT. This codes for CASSLNSRGTGELFF.

The rearrangement joins TRBV7-2 to TRBJ1-3, with 7 bases fitting TRBD1. V shed 2 bases and J 3 bases; nucleotides not matched to a gene: 16. Germline assignment: CDR1 SGHTA and CDR2 FQGNSA. This CDR3 spans 19 amino acids. In DNA, the CDR3 is TGTGCCAGCAGCTTAAAGATGCAGGGGGGTGGCAACCGTGGAAACACCATATATTTT. Its protein product is CASSLKMQGGGNRGNTIYF.

The J gene is TRBJ2-7, the V gene TRBV4-2; TRBD1 agrees at 8 bases. V trimming: 3 bases; J trimming: 2 bases; junction bases outside the gene matches: 6. The V gene's germline CDR1 is LGHNA and CDR2 YNFKEQ. The CDR3 has 15 amino acids. CDR3 DNA sequence: TGTGCCAGCAGCCAGGCGGGACAGGTAACCTACGAGCAGTACTTC. Its protein is CASSQAGQVTYEQYF.

This rearrangement joins TRBV24-1 to TRBJ1-5, with TRBD1 identical over 7 bases. V gave up 3 bases and J gave up 0 bases; unmatched junction bases: 4. The germline CDR1 and CDR2 sequences are KGHDR and SFDVKD. The CDR3 totals 16 residues. CDR3 residues: CATSDPGQVSNQPQHF. The CDR3 DNA sequence: TGTGCCACCAGTGATCCCGGACAGGTTAGCAATCAGCCCCAGCATTTT.

CDR3 loop: CASSPFGPDQPQHF. In DNA form, the CDR3 reads TGTGCCAGCTCACCTTTTGGTCCTGACCAGCCCCAGCATTTT. This chain uses TRBV18 with TRBJ1-5; D is unresolved. The V and J ends lost 3 bases and 7 bases respectively, with 13 bases between them. Germline CDR1 KGHSH, CDR2 LQKENI. CDR3 length equals 14 residues. The full variable domain, in which reference TRBV18 and TRBJ1-5 provide the parts outside the CDR3, is NAGVMQNPRHLVRRRGQEARLRCSPMKGHSHVYWYRQLPEEGLKFMVYLQKENIIDESGMPKERFSAEFPKEGPSILRIQQVVRGDSAAYFCASSPFGPDQPQHFGDGTRLSIL.

Concerning this clone: Germline and junction disagree at one end, which may indicate a read error. J is TRBJ2-5 and V is TRBV7-7; TRBD2 agrees at 10 bases. Germline assignment: CDR1 SSHAT and CDR2 FNYEAQ (reference sequence). The CDR3 is 16 amino acids. The CDR3 sequence is CASSFSRAGGQETQYF. CDR3 nucleotides: TGTGCTAGCAGCTTCAGCCGAGCGGGGGGGCAAGAGACCCAGTACTTC.

The chain uses TRBV25-1 and TRBJ1-2, with D perhaps matching TRBD1 (5 bases). V lost 1 base to trimming and J lost 3 bases, with 15 bases between them. CDR3 length equals 16 residues. The germline V gene has CDR1 MGHDK and CDR2 SYGVNS. The CDR3, as DNA: TGTGCCAGCAGTGAATCGGGGGGAGGGCAGTACTATGGCTACACCTTC. Its protein is CASSESGGGQYYGYTF.

A note on this clone: Other DNA sequences of this sample code for an identical CDR3. The chain employs TRBV28 and TRBJ1-1, with a possible D match to TRBD1 (5 bases). Trimming shortened V by 0 bases and J by 2 bases, and 10 bases separated the two germline ends. Germline CDR1 is MDHEN and CDR2 is SYDVKM. The CDR3 length is 15 residues. The CDR3 reads CASSLWGTGNTEAFF. CDR3 sequence (DNA): TGTGCCAGCAGTTTATGGGGAACAGGTAACACTGAAGCTTTCTTT.

As to this clone: At one boundary the junction diverges from the germline segment, which might be a read error. The chain is built from TRBV7-7 and TRBJ1-1, with D perhaps matching TRBD1 (6 bases). The CDR3 spans 13 residues. Germline V gene data show CDR1 as SSHAT and CDR2 as FNYEAQ (reference sequence). In nucleotides, the CDR3 is TGTGCTAGCAGCTTAGCTCCCGGGACAGAAGCTTTCTTT. Its protein product is CASSLAPGTEAFF.

This chain uses TRBV20-1 with TRBJ1-2, with D perhaps TRBD1 (6 bases). The germline V gene has CDR1 DFQATT and CDR2 SNEGSKA (reference sequence). The CDR3 covers 14 residues. With 3 bases removed from V and 4 bases from J, the gap between germline ends came to 15 bases. CDR3: CSASTDRSSYGYTF. The DNA of the CDR3 is TGCAGTGCTAGTACCGACAGGTCGAGCTATGGCTACACCTTC.

The chain uses TRBV7-9 and TRBJ1-2; 7 bases line up with TRBD1. This CDR3 comprises 14 residues. CDR1 SEHNR and CDR2 FQNEAQ come from the germline V gene (reference sequence). The V segment lost 5 bases and the J segment 4 bases; nucleotides outside the gene matches: 7. Written as DNA, the CDR3 is TGTGCCAGCAGCCGCCTGGGACAGCCCTATGGCTACACCTTC. Its protein is CASSRLGQPYGYTF.

The rearrangement links TRBV15 to TRBJ1-2; no firm D call. Germline V CDR1 and CDR2: LNHNV, YYDKDF (reference sequence). The CDR3 consists of 14 residues. V was cut by 2 bases and J by 3 bases, with 10 bases left in between. The CDR3 nucleotides read TGTGCCACCAGCAGACTGAACCTAGACTATGGCTACACCTTC. It specifies CATSRLNLDYGYTF.

The chain joins TRBV15 to TRBJ2-2, with D maybe TRBD1 (5 bases). Germline loops: CDR1 LNHNV, CDR2 YYDKDF (reference sequence). The CDR3 consists of 15 residues. Trimming took off 3 bases at V and 1 base at J, with 9 bases between the two ends. The CDR3: CATSSARENTGELFF. DNA for the CDR3: TGTGCCACCAGCAGTGCCAGGGAGAACACCGGGGAGCTGTTTTTT.

The rearrangement joins TRBV18 to TRBJ2-2; the D is unclear. CDR3 length: 13 amino acids. Germline CDR1 and CDR2: KGHSH and LQKENI. The V end was cut by 2 bases, the J end by 4 bases, with 5 bases between. The CDR3 nucleotides are TGTGCCAGCTCACCAGACCTCACCGGGGAGCTGTTTTTT. The encoded protein is CASSPDLTGELFF. Together with reference TRBV18 and TRBJ2-2, the CDR3 gives the full variable domain: NAGVMQNPRHLVRRRGQEARLRCSPMKGHSHVYWYRQLPEEGLKFMVYLQKENIIDESGMPKERFSAEFPKEGPSILRIQQVVRGDSAAYFCASSPDLTGELFFGEGSRLTVL.

The V and J genes are TRBV24-1 and TRBJ2-1; D might be TRBD2 (5 bases). Germline CDR1 and CDR2: KGHDR and SFDVKD. V lost 10 bases and J lost 0, with 9 bases in between. CDR3 length: 13 amino acids. This chain's CDR3 is CATSVSSYNEQFF. DNA of the CDR3: TGTGCCACTAGCGTCTCCTCCTACAATGAGCAGTTCTTC.

This clone was detected only a few times. This chain joins TRBV7-8 and TRBJ1-5; D not resolved. Germline V gene sequence: CDR1 SGHVS, CDR2 FQNEAQ. The CDR3 extends over 16 amino acids. V was shortened by 1 base and J by 0 bases, with 10 bases between the two germline ends. The CDR3 DNA sequence: TGTGCCAGCAGCTTAGAGGAAGTATATAGCAATCAGCCCCAGCATTTT. It codes for CASSLEEVYSNQPQHF.

The chain joins TRBV18 to TRBJ1-2; 7 bases fit TRBD1. J gave up 5 bases and V 3 bases, and 3 bases lay outside the gene matches. Germline V lookup: CDR1 KGHSH, CDR2 LQKENI. CDR3 length: 13 amino acids. DNA of the CDR3: TGTGCCAGCTCACCGGGACAGAGATATGGCTACACCTTC. Amino acid sequence: CASSPGQRYGYTF.

This clone was seen a single time. The rearrangement uses TRBV27 and TRBJ2-3; 7 nucleotides align to TRBD2. There are 16 residues in the CDR3. With V trimmed by 5 bases and J by 0 bases, 8 bases remained unmatched. CDR1 and CDR2 from the germline V gene are MNHEY and SMNVEV (reference sequence). Written as DNA, the CDR3 is TGTGCCAGCAGTCTCCTAGCGGTGTCTAGCACAGATACGCAGTATTTT. It is translated as CASSLLAVSSTDTQYF.